The 31 T cell receptor beta chains presented below share a single source sample, sequenced in a study of shared clonotypes between healthy human individuals. The protocol was immunoSEQ multiplex PCR, while the TCRdb copy is restricted to in-frame clones and leaves out a portion. This sample yields 2,500,000 or so clones, of which approximately 92% are seen a single time; around 0.15% belongs to the top ten. Sequencing was performed on naive CD4+ T cells sorted from blood. Subset reported: CD45RA+ positively selected. These receptors were obtained from a man between 18 and 35 years old in good health.

The sample holds a few counts of this clone. Other DNA sequences within the sample encode an identical CDR3. The chain employs TRBV20-1 and TRBJ1-1, with D hard to call. V was clipped by 7 bases and J by 1 base, with 7 bases between them. The CDR3 runs 11 residues. Germline-derived CDR1 and CDR2 are DFQATT and SNEGSKA (reference sequence). CDR3 coding DNA: TGCAGTGGTCGGAGGAACACTGAAGCTTTCTTT. Protein product: CSGRRNTEAFF.

This clone was detected only a few times. The chain combines TRBV6-1 with TRBJ1-5, with D possibly being TRBD1 (5 bases). The CDR3 has 15 amino acids. Germline loops: CDR1 MNHNS, CDR2 SASEGT. V dropped 5 bases and J dropped 3 bases, with 14 bases sitting between them. In DNA form, the CDR3 reads TGTGCCAGCAGTCGGTGGGGAGGGGACAATCAGCCCCAGCATTTT. This sequence encodes CASSRWGGDNQPQHF.

This chain connects TRBV9 to TRBJ2-2, with 9 bases aligning to TRBD2. V was pared by 6 bases and J by 1 base, with 1 base of the junction left unmatched. CDR1 and CDR2 from the germline V gene are SGDLS and YYNGEE. This CDR3 has 14 residues. In DNA form, the CDR3 reads TGTGCCAGCACTAGCGGGATGAACACCGGGGAGCTGTTTTTT. It codes for CASTSGMNTGELFF.

The chain carries TRBV19 and TRBJ1-4; D is undetermined. The V end lost 5 bases, the J end lost 2 bases, and 9 bases lay between the germline ends. From germline, CDR1 is LNHDA and CDR2 SQIVND (reference sequence). CDR3 length: 14 amino acids. CDR3 coding DNA: TGTGCCAGTAGTGCGTTTAAGACTAATGAAAAACTGTTTTTT. Translating it yields CASSAFKTNEKLFF.

The genes are TRBV12-5 and TRBJ2-5; TRBD2 aligns across 12 bases. This CDR3 comprises 15 residues. Germline CDR1 reads LGHNT; CDR2 reads FRNRAP. V was clipped by 1 base and J by 9 bases; unmatched bases: 6. The CDR3 DNA sequence: TGTGCTAGTGGTTTGGGACTAGCGGGAGAAGAAGCCCAGTACTTC. It specifies CASGLGLAGEEAQYF.

A note on this clone: In the same sample, other DNA sequences code for this CDR3. The genes are TRBV5-1 and TRBJ2-1; 9 bases agree with TRBD2. The CDR3 covers 15 residues. Germline V gene data show CDR1 as SGHRS and CDR2 as YFSETQ. After removal of 2 bases from V and 2 bases from J, the junction contained 2 bases not matched to a gene. This CDR3 is CASSFSGSTYNEQFF. The CDR3 region has the DNA TGCGCCAGCAGCTTTAGCGGGAGCACCTACAATGAGCAGTTCTTC.

The chain has TRBV19 and TRBJ1-2, with TRBD1 matching over 8 bases. The CDR3 length is 18 residues. Germline V gives CDR1 LNHDA, CDR2 SQIVND (reference sequence). V dropped 3 bases and J dropped 4; count of bases not matched to a gene: 16. For the CDR3, the DNA is TGTGCCAGTAGTATGCGTGTGGGACAGGCTACGCGATCCTATGGCTACACCTTC. Amino acid sequence: CASSMRVGQATRSYGYTF.

The chain couples TRBV6-5 to TRBJ2-3; 10 nucleotides line up with TRBD2. V was clipped by 4 bases and J by 1 base; unmatched bases: 5. CDR1 MNHEY and CDR2 SVGAGI come from the germline V gene. CDR3 length: 16 amino acids. CDR3 in DNA: TGTGCCAGCAGTTCCCTAGCGGGAGCGGGCACAGATACGCAGTATTTT. Encoded protein: CASSSLAGAGTDTQYF.

The chain carries TRBV7-9 and TRBJ2-4, with TRBD2 matching 8 bases. In germline, CDR1 is SEHNR, CDR2 FQNEAQ (reference sequence). V shed 0 bases, J shed 4 bases, and the junction held 2 bases outside the gene matches. CDR3 length: 15 residues. The CDR3, as DNA: TGTGCCAGCAGCTTAGCATTAGCGGGGAAAAACATTCAGTACTTC. Residues: CASSLALAGKNIQYF. Variable domain in full (rest from reference TRBV7-9 and TRBJ2-4): DTGVSQNPRHKITKRGQNVTFRCDPISEHNRLYWYRQTLGQGPEFLTYFQNEAQLEKSRLLSDRFSAERPKGSFSTLEIQRTEQGDSAMYLCASSLALAGKNIQYFGAGTRLSVL.

The rearrangement links TRBV6-1 to TRBJ1-2; possible D gene TRBD1, 6 bases. The CDR3 is made up of 14 amino acids. Trimming left V 7 bases short and J 4 bases short, with 16 bases between. Germline lookup yields CDR1 MNHNS and CDR2 SASEGT. CDR3: CASIEMGAGYGYTF. The CDR3 bases are TGTGCCAGCATCGAAATGGGGGCGGGCTATGGCTACACCTTC.

The genes are TRBV7-8 and TRBJ2-7; tentatively, D is TRBD2 (6 bases). V was cut by 1 base and J by 6 bases, with 13 bases left in between. Per the germline V gene, CDR1 is SGHVS and CDR2 is FQNEAQ. The length of the CDR3 is 14 residues. In nucleotides, the CDR3 is TGTGCCAGCAGCTTAGTTGGGACTCAGGGCGAGCAGTACTTC. It codes for CASSLVGTQGEQYF.

In regard to this clone: Other DNA sequences in this sample translate to the same CDR3. The chain employs TRBV7-6 and TRBJ2-7; perhaps TRBD1 as D (6 bases). V was trimmed by 0 bases and J by 5 bases, leaving 8 bases between them. This CDR3 has 13 amino acids. Germline-derived CDR1 and CDR2 are SGHVS and FNYEAQ. CDR3 sequence: CASSLARGDEQYF. In DNA form, the CDR3 reads TGTGCCAGCAGCTTAGCCAGGGGAGACGAGCAGTACTTC.

The V and J genes are TRBV18 and TRBJ1-1; perhaps TRBD1 as D (5 bases). This CDR3 comprises 12 residues. Trimming took off 3 bases at V and 7 bases at J, with 9 bases between the two ends. Germline V lookup: CDR1 KGHSH, CDR2 LQKENI. DNA of the CDR3: TGTGCCAGCTCACCTCGAGACAGTGAAGCTTTCTTT. Translating it yields CASSPRDSEAFF.

The CDR3 coding sequence is TGTGCCAGTAGGCCCCGGGCCAAAAACATTCAGTACTTC. Protein product: CASRPRAKNIQYF. The chain links TRBV19 to TRBJ2-4; D uncertain. This CDR3 spans 13 amino acids. CDR1 is LNHDA and CDR2 is SQIVND in the germline V gene (reference sequence). V was trimmed by 6 bases and J by 1 base, leaving 7 bases between them.

The chain joins TRBV12-5 to TRBJ1-1; no firm D call. V shed 6 bases and J shed 0 bases, with 11 bases lying between them. CDR1 and CDR2 from the germline V gene are LGHNT and FRNRAP. This CDR3 is 14 amino acids long. DNA for the CDR3: TGTGCTAGTGGCCTTCTCACTGTGAACACTGAAGCTTTCTTT. Amino acid sequence: CASGLLTVNTEAFF.

For this clone: The sample holds other DNA sequences that translate to the same CDR3. The gene calls are TRBV25-1 and TRBJ2-3; 8 positions match TRBD1. The germline CDR1 and CDR2 sequences are MGHDK and SYGVNS. J was trimmed by 1 base and V by 3 bases; bases with no gene match: 0. The CDR3 runs 14 residues. The CDR3 DNA sequence: TGTGCCAGCAGTGAGGGACAGGGCACAGATACGCAGTATTTT. Protein sequence: CASSEGQGTDTQYF.

This clone occurred a few times. This chain uses TRBV9 with TRBJ2-3; D uncertain. The V gene lost 0 bases and the J gene lost 2 bases, with 4 bases spanning the gap. The germline gives CDR1 SGDLS, CDR2 YYNGEE. The CDR3 consists of 13 residues. The CDR3 nucleotides are TGTGCCAGCAGCGTAGGGGTCACAGATACGCAGTATTTT. It specifies CASSVGVTDTQYF.

A word on this clone: Other nucleotide sequences from this sample produce the same CDR3. The chain couples TRBV7-8 to TRBJ2-7, with D tentatively TRBD2 (6 bases). This CDR3 comprises 13 residues. CDR1 and CDR2 (germline): SGHVS, FQNEAQ. The V end lost 3 bases, the J end lost 2 bases, and 8 bases lay between the germline ends. The CDR3 protein is CASSFGGTYEQYF. Here the CDR3 DNA reads TGTGCCAGCAGCTTCGGCGGGACCTACGAGCAGTACTTC.

The table lists this clone with a few counts. The V and J genes are TRBV6-6 and TRBJ2-1; D is ambiguous. Germline V gives CDR1 MNHNY, CDR2 SVGAGI (reference sequence). Trimming took off 2 bases at V and 7 bases at J, with 15 bases between the two ends. This CDR3 spans 15 amino acids. The CDR3 loop reads CASSYGGPELNEQFF. DNA for the CDR3: TGTGCCAGCAGTTACGGTGGCCCAGAACTGAATGAGCAGTTCTTC.

This clone has a handful of counts. The rearrangement joins TRBV30 to TRBJ1-5; possibly TRBD1 for D (5 bases). The ends were cut back, 4 bases at V and 1 base at J, with 8 bases in the middle. This CDR3 comprises 13 residues. Germline V CDR1 and CDR2: GTSNPN, SVGIG (reference sequence). This chain's CDR3 is CAWTGQSNQPQHF. DNA for the CDR3: TGTGCCTGGACGGGGCAGAGCAATCAGCCCCAGCATTTT. Filled out from reference TRBV30 and TRBJ1-5, the complete variable domain reads SQTIHQWPATLVQPVGSPLSLECTVEGTSNPNLYWYRQAAGRGLQLLFYSVGIGQISSEVPQNLSASRPQDRQFILSSKKLLLSDSGFYLCAWTGQSNQPQHFGDGTRLSIL.

The gene calls are TRBV5-1 and TRBJ2-5; 10 bases align to TRBD1. The germline CDR1 and CDR2 sequences are SGHRS and YFSETQ. V dropped 1 base and J dropped 3; count of bases not matched to a gene: 3. The CDR3 length is 15 residues. CDR3 sequence reads: CASSLQDRGEETQYF. CDR3 sequence (DNA): TGCGCCAGCAGCTTGCAGGACAGGGGGGAAGAGACCCAGTACTTC.

With regard to this clone: The DNA is left out, because the CDR3 cannot be placed on it with certainty; the CDR3 is given as TCRdb lists it. The chain carries TRBV6-5 and TRBJ1-2; the DNA was not used to check the table's D call, TRBD1. From its first to its last residue, the CDR3 has 15 amino acids. In germline, CDR1 is MNHEY, CDR2 SVGAGI. The CDR3 region is CASSTSTQTSYGYTF.

CDR3 residues: CASSHGDGNQPQHF. Here the CDR3 DNA reads TGTGCCAGCAGTCACGGGGATGGGAATCAGCCCCAGCATTTT. V gene TRBV6-5 combines with J gene TRBJ1-5, with D uncertain. The CDR3 contains 14 residues. CDR1 is MNHEY and CDR2 is SVGAGI in the germline V gene. V lost 5 bases, J lost 4 bases, and 12 bases lay in between.

The V gene is TRBV6-8, the J gene TRBJ2-1; 10 positions match TRBD2. The germline V gene encodes CDR1 MNHGY and CDR2 SAAAGT. The CDR3 is 16 amino acids. DNA for the CDR3: TGTGCAGGGGGGGGGAGGCTCGGACTAGCGGACAATGAGCAGTTCTTC. This sequence encodes CAGGGRLGLADNEQFF.

The gene calls are TRBV29-1 and TRBJ1-5; 7 bases fit TRBD1. Germline V gene sequence: CDR1 SQVTM, CDR2 ANQGSEA. This CDR3 has 13 residues. Unmatched junction bases numbered 8, after V lost 6 bases and J lost 6 bases. The CDR3 nucleotides are TGCAGCGTGCTAGGGACAGCGGGTCAGCCCCAGCATTTT. As protein: CSVLGTAGQPQHF.

This rearrangement joins TRBV19 to TRBJ2-2, with D possibly TRBD1 on 7 matching bases. The ends were cut back, 5 bases at V and 3 bases at J, with 13 bases in the middle. Germline assignment: CDR1 LNHDA and CDR2 SQIVND (reference sequence). The CDR3 consists of 15 residues. CDR3 amino acids: CASSGGTVYTGELFF. The CDR3 DNA is TGTGCCAGTAGTGGGGGGACAGTTTACACCGGGGAGCTGTTTTTT.

The V and J genes are TRBV5-8 and TRBJ1-1; D remains ambiguous. The length of the CDR3 is 13 residues. Per the germline V gene, CDR1 is SGHTS and CDR2 is YDEGEE. V was cut by 5 bases and J by 6 bases, with 14 bases left in between. Here the CDR3 reads CASSTPWHSEAFF. The CDR3 region has the DNA TGTGCCAGCAGTACCCCTTGGCACTCTGAAGCTTTCTTT.

This clone was recorded only once. The chain recombines TRBV10-3 with TRBJ2-5, with D possibly being TRBD2 (6 bases). CDR1 is ENHRY, CDR2 SYGVKD, per germline. The CDR3 is made up of 11 amino acids. The V gene lost 11 bases and the J gene lost 3 bases, with 10 bases spanning the gap. CDR3 sequence: CASGLEETQYF. The CDR3 bases are TGTGCCTCGGGACTCGAAGAGACCCAGTACTTC.

The genes are TRBV7-2 and TRBJ2-1, with TRBD2 as a possible D gene (7 bases). With 1 base removed from V and 7 bases from J, the gap between germline ends came to 14 bases. Looked up from germline, CDR1 is SGHTA and CDR2 is FQGNSA. The CDR3 extends over 15 amino acids. This CDR3 reads CASSLVQGGRNEQFF. CDR3 nucleotide sequence: TGTGCCAGCAGCTTAGTACAGGGAGGGAGGAATGAGCAGTTCTTC.

The rearrangement joins TRBV5-1 to TRBJ1-1; D gene ambiguous. The CDR3 spans 15 residues. Germline V gene lookup returns CDR1 SGHRS and CDR2 YFSETQ. Trimming took off 0 bases at V and 1 base at J, with 10 bases between the two ends. The CDR3 loop reads CASSLEPAANTEAFF. The CDR3 region has the DNA TGCGCCAGCAGCTTGGAGCCTGCAGCGAACACTGAAGCTTTCTTT.

V and J are TRBV6-6 and TRBJ2-7; D unclear. CDR1 is MNHNY, CDR2 SVGAGI, per germline (reference sequence). This CDR3 contains 12 residues. The ends were cut back, 5 bases at V and 2 bases at J, with 7 bases in the middle. CDR3 in DNA: TGTGCCAGCAGTCACACCGCCTACGAGCAGTACTTC. Its translation is CASSHTAYEQYF.